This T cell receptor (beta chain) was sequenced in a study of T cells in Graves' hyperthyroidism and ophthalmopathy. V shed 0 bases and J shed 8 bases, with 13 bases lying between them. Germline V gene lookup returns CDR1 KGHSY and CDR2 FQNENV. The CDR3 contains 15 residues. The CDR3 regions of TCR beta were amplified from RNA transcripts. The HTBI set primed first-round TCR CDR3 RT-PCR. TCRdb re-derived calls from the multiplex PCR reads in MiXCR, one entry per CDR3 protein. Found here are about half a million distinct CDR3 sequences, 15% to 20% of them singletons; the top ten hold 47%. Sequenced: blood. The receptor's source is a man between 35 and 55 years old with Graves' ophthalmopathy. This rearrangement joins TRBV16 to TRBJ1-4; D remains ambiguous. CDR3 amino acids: CASSQSAHVGEKLFF. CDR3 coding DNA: TGTGCCAGCAGCCAATCTGCTCACGTTGGGGAAAAACTGTTTTTT. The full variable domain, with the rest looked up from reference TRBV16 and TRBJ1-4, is GEEVAQTPKHLVRGEGQKAKLYCAPIKGHSYVFWYQQVLKNEFKFLISFQNENVFDETGMPKERFSAKCLPNSPCSLEIQATKLEDSAVYFCASSQSAHVGEKLFFGSGTQLSVL.